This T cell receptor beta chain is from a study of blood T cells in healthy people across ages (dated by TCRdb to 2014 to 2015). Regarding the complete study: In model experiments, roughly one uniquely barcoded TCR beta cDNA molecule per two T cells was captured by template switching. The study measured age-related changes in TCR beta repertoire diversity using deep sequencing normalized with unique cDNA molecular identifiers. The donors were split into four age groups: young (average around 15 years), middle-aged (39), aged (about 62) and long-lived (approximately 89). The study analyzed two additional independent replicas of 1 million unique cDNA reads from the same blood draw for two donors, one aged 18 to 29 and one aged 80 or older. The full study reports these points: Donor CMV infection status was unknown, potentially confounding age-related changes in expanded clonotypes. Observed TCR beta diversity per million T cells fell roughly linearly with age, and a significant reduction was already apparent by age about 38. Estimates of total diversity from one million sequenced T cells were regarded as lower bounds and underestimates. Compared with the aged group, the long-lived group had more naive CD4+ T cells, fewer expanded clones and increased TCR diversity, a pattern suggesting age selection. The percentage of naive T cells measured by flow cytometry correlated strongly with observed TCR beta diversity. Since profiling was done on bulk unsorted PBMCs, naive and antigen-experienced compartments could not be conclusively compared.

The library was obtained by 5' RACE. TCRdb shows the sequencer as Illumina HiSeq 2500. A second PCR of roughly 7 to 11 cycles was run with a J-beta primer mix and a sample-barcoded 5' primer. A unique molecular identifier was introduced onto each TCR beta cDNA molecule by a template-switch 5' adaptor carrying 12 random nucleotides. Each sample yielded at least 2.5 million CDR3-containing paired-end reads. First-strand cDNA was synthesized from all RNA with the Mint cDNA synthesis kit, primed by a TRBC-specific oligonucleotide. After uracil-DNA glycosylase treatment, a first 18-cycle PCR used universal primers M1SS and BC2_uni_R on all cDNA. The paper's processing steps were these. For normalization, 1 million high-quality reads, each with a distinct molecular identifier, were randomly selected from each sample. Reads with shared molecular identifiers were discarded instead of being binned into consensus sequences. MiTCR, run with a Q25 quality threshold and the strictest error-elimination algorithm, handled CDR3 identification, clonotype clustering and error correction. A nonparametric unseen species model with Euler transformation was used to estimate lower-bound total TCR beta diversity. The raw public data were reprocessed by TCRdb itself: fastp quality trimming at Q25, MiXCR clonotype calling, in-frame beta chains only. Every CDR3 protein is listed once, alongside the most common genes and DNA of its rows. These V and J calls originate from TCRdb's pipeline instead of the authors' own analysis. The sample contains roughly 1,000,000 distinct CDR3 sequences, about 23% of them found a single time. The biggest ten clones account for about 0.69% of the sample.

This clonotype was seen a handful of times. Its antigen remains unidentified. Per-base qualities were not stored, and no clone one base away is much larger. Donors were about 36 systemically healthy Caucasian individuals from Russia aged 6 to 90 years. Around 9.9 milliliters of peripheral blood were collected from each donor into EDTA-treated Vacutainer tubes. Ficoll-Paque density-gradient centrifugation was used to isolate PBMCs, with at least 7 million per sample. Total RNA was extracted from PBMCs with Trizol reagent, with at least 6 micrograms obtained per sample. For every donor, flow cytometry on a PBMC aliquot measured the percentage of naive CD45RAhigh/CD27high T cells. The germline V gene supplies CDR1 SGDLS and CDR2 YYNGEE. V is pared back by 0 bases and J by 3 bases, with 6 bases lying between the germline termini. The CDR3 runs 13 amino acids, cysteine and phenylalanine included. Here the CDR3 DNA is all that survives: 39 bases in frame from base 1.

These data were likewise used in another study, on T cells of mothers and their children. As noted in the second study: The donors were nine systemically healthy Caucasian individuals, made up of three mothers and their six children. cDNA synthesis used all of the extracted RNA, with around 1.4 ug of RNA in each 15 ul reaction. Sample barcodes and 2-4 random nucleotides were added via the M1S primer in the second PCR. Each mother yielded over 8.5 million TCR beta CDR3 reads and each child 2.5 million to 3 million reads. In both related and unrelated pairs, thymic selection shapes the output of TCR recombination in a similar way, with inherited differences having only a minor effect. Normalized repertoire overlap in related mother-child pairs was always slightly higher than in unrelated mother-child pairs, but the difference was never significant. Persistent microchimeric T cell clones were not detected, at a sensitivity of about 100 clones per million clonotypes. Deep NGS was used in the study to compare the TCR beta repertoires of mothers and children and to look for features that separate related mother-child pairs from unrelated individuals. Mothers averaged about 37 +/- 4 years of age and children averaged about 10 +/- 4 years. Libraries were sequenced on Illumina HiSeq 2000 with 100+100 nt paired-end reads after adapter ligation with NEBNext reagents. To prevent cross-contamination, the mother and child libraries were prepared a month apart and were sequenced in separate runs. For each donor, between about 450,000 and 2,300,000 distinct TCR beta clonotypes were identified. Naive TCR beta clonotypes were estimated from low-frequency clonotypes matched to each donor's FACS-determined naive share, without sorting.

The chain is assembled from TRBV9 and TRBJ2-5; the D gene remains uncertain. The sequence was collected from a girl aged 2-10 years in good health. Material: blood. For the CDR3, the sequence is CASSVGREETQYF. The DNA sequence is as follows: TGTGCCAGCAGCGTAGGACGCGAAGAGACCCAGTACTTC.